This TCR beta chain stems from a study of response to subunit inactivated influenza vaccine. Many counts were recorded for this clonotype. The CDR3 contains 15 residues. Looked up from germline, CDR1 is LGHNA and CDR2 is YSLEER. V was shortened by 5 bases and J by 0 bases, with 13 bases between the two germline ends. TCRdb passed the RT-PCR reads through MiXCR, listing each CDR3 protein once. The table lists 560,000 or so distinct CDR3 sequences, less than 10% of them singletons, with 13% in the top ten. The sample consisted of PBMCs from blood, taken roughly 24 months after vaccination. This TCR was recovered from a man aged 45 to 75 who received an inactivated influenza vaccine. The genes are TRBV4-3 and TRBJ1-1; D is possibly TRBD1 (5 bases). The DNA for the CDR3 is TGCGCCAGCAGCTTTTGGGGACGGATGAACACTGAAGCTTTCTTT. It yields the protein CASSFWGRMNTEAFF.